This T cell receptor (beta chain) was sequenced in a study of spatial heterogeneity in lung cancer. Study background: PBMC samples from follow-up, where available, were sequenced a median of roughly two years after resection. Detected beta-chain sequences consistently exceeded alpha-chain sequences.

Time point denoted: blood at routine non-recurrence follow-up after resection. In each case, whole RNA from tumor, nontumor lung or frozen PBMC was sequenced unsorted. TCRdb reanalysed the 5' RACE reads using MiXCR and keeps one entry per CDR3 protein. The sample comprises some 120,000 distinct CDR3 sequences, 9% to 15% of which are singletons, and 16% rests with the top ten. This clonotype was seen only a few times. CDR3 length: 14 residues. J lost 2 bases, V lost 3 bases, and 3 bases had no gene match. CDR1 and CDR2 from the germline V gene are SGDLS and YYNGEE. The clonotype was recovered from a male donor with early-stage non-small cell lung cancer. The material was PBMCs, obtained at follow-up. V and J are TRBV9 and TRBJ1-2, with TRBD1 identical over 8 bases. The CDR3 loop is CASSAGTGNYGYTF. For the CDR3, the DNA is TGTGCCAGCAGCGCCGGGACAGGCAACTATGGCTACACCTTC.